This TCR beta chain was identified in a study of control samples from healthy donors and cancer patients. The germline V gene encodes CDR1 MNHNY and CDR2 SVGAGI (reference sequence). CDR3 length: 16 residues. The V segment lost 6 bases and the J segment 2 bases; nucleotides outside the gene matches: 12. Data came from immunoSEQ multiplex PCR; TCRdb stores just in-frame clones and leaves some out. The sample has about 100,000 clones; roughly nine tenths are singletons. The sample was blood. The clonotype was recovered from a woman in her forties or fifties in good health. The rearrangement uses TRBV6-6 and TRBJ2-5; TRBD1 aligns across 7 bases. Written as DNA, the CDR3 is TGTGCCAGCAGGCAAGCAACAGGGGTCTTACAAGAGACCCAGTACTTC. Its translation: CASRQATGVLQETQYF.